The T cell receptor beta chain described here comes from a study of blood T cell repertoires in COVID-19. Germline V CDR1 and CDR2: SGHRS, YFSETQ. The CDR3 consists of 16 residues. After removal of 4 bases from V and 4 bases from J, the junction contained 7 bases not matched to a gene. This clone occurred a few times. Produced via immunoSEQ multiplex PCR; TCRdb's table is partial and in-frame only. The table has roughly 380,000 clones, more than 85% seen once. The sequenced sample was PBMCs or T cells enriched from blood (not recorded which). The TCR originated in a woman in her twenties or thirties who had recovered from COVID-19. The chain recombines TRBV5-1 with TRBJ2-7, with 14 bases aligning to TRBD2. CDR3 coding DNA: TGCGCCAGCAGCCCGACTAGCGGGGGGGCTTCGTACGAGCAGTACTTC. This codes for CASSPTSGGASYEQYF.